The 29 T cell receptor beta chains in this list originate from one sample, sequenced in a study of control samples from healthy donors and cancer patients. Clones were read by immunoSEQ multiplex PCR, and TCRdb kept only the in-frame ones, dropping some. This table holds tens of thousands of clones, roughly 83% found once. The material sequenced was PBMCs. The receptors here all came from a man between 65 and 85 years old with lung cancer.

This clone was seen a few times. The chain links TRBV12-3 or TRBV12-4 to TRBJ2-1; D call uncertain. V was cut by 3 bases and J by 9 bases, with 9 bases left in between. This CDR3 is 12 amino acids long. This chain's CDR3 is CASSFMGSEQFF. As DNA, the CDR3 is TGTGCCAGCAGTTTCATGGGAAGTGAGCAGTTCTTC.

J is TRBJ2-7 and V is TRBV29-1, with 7 positions matching TRBD1. CDR1 and CDR2 from the germline V gene are SQVTM and ANQGSEA. The CDR3 length is 14 residues. Germline trimming cut 4 bases from V and 2 bases from J; bases unmatched to any gene: 8. The CDR3 reads CSVVGQGVTYEQYF. Here the CDR3 DNA reads TGCAGCGTTGTGGGTCAGGGGGTCACCTACGAGCAGTACTTC.

Worth noting for this clone: The sample holds other DNA sequences that translate to the same CDR3. The chain has TRBV15 and TRBJ2-5; 7 bases are shared with TRBD1. Germline CDR1 LNHNV, CDR2 YYDKDF (reference sequence). CDR3 length: 14 amino acids. Unmatched junction bases numbered 0, after V lost 0 bases and J lost 2 bases. For the CDR3, the DNA is TGTGCCACCAGCAGAGACAGGGGGCAAGAGACCCAGTACTTC. Amino acids: CATSRDRGQETQYF.

This clone was detected a few times. This chain joins TRBV19 and TRBJ1-1, with D possibly being TRBD1 (5 bases). CDR1 LNHDA and CDR2 SQIVND come from the germline V gene (reference sequence). The CDR3 loop spans 15 amino acids. Trimming shortened V by 11 bases and J by 0 bases, and 19 bases separated the two germline ends. This chain's CDR3 is CACRDGLNLNTEAFF. The DNA for the CDR3 is TGTGCCTGCCGGGACGGATTAAATTTGAACACTGAAGCTTTCTTT.

The rearrangement links TRBV10-3 to TRBJ2-1; D call uncertain. V lost 11 bases and J lost 11, with 19 bases in between. Germline assignment: CDR1 ENHRY and CDR2 SYGVKD. The CDR3 spans 12 residues. The CDR3 loop is CAASSLVQQQFF. As DNA, the CDR3 is TGTGCCGCATCATCCCTCGTACAGCAGCAGTTCTTC.

This clone was counted a few times. The J gene is TRBJ1-1, the V gene TRBV18; 8 nucleotides line up with TRBD1. The CDR3 covers 13 residues. Germline loops: CDR1 KGHSH, CDR2 LQKENI. The ends lost 3 bases at V and 5 bases at J; junction bases unmatched: 2. CDR3 nucleotide sequence: TGTGCCAGCTCACCTACAGGGGGAACTGAAGCTTTCTTT. Translating gives CASSPTGGTEAFF.

This clone came up a few times. The rearrangement uses TRBV12-3 or TRBV12-4 and TRBJ1-2; perhaps TRBD1 as D (5 bases). Trimming shortened V by 3 bases and J by 7 bases, and 12 bases separated the two germline ends. The CDR3 length is 13 residues. This CDR3 reads CASSLLGRAGYTF. CDR3 nucleotide sequence: TGTGCCAGCAGTTTGTTAGGCAGGGCTGGCTACACCTTC.

V is TRBV4-2 and J is TRBJ2-1; maybe TRBD1 (6 bases). V was trimmed by 1 base and J by 6 bases, leaving 16 bases between them. Per the germline V gene, CDR1 is LGHNA and CDR2 is YNFKEQ. This CDR3 region has 16 residues. The CDR3 coding sequence is TGTGCCAGCAGCCAAGGCGGGCAGGGGTACTTCAATGAGCAGTTCTTC. This translates into CASSQGGQGYFNEQFF.

The chain recombines TRBV6-1 with TRBJ2-1, with a weak D call TRBD2 (6 bases). Trimming stripped 2 bases from V and 10 bases from J, with 15 bases between. Germline V gene data show CDR1 as MNHNS and CDR2 as SASEGT. The CDR3 loop spans 14 amino acids. CDR3 protein: CASSEYLGGGEQFF. The CDR3 nucleotides are TGTGCCAGCAGTGAATATTTGGGGGGTGGAGAGCAGTTCTTC.

The V and J genes are TRBV3-1 (or the pseudogene TRBV3-2) and TRBJ2-3; D is perhaps TRBD2 (5 bases). This CDR3 is built from 15 residues. V shed 4 bases and J shed 5 bases, with 16 bases lying between them. Per germline, CDR1 LGHDT and CDR2 YNNKEL (reference sequence). CDR3 DNA sequence: TGTGCCAGCAGCCCCCGGGGAGCGCGGATAGATACGCAGTATTTT. Its protein is CASSPRGARIDTQYF.

This chain links TRBV27 with TRBJ2-3; 7 positions match TRBD1. CDR1 and CDR2 (germline): MNHEY, SMNVEV (reference sequence). The CDR3 contains 15 residues. The J segment lost 4 bases and the V segment lost 5 bases, leaving 9 bases of the junction unmatched. The CDR3 DNA reads TGTGCCAGCAGTCGGAGACAGGGCTTCCCAGATACGCAGTATTTT. Encoded protein: CASSRRQGFPDTQYF.

This clone was counted once. The V and J genes are TRBV20-1 and TRBJ1-2; TRBD1 is a possible D gene (6 bases). CDR3 size: 11 residues. CDR1 and CDR2 (germline): DFQATT, SNEGSKA (reference sequence). Trimming pared 1 base from V and 9 bases from J, leaving 9 bases between. The CDR3 nucleotides read TGCAGTGCTAGAGTACGGGACAGCTACACCTTC. This encodes CSARVRDSYTF.

V gene TRBV3-1 (or the pseudogene TRBV3-2) combines with J gene TRBJ1-5, with 7 bases that match TRBD1. Germline values: CDR1 LGHDT, CDR2 YNNKEL (reference sequence). The CDR3 has 15 residues. Trimming took 6 bases from V and 2 from J; bases not matched to a gene: 7. CDR3 DNA: TGTGCCAGCAGTTTCAGGGACAGCCGCAATCAGCCCCAGCATTTT. It translates to CASSFRDSRNQPQHF.

V usage is TRBV7-2 and J usage is TRBJ1-6; 7 nucleotides line up with TRBD1. Germline lookup yields CDR1 SGHTA and CDR2 FQGNSA. The CDR3 has 13 residues. The V gene end was trimmed by 0 bases and the J gene end by 13 bases; junction bases not matched to a gene: 3. CDR3 nucleotide sequence: TGTGCCAGCAGCTTAGCCCTACAGGGGCCCCTCCACTTT. Its protein is CASSLALQGPLHF.

The V call is TRBV7-8, the J call TRBJ2-7; 8 bases are shared with TRBD1. The CDR3 has 14 residues. Looked up from germline, CDR1 is SGHVS and CDR2 is FQNEAQ. After removal of 1 base from V and 4 bases from J, the junction contained 3 bases not matched to a gene. CDR3 sequence (DNA): TGTGCCAGCAGCTTAGGGGACAGGATATACGAGCAGTACTTC. Amino acids: CASSLGDRIYEQYF.

The rearrangement links TRBV5-1 to TRBJ1-4; 7 bases map to TRBD1. Germline V gene lookup returns CDR1 SGHRS and CDR2 YFSETQ. The junction had 4 bases not matched to a gene; V was cut back by 4 bases and J by 4 bases. The CDR3 runs 14 residues. CDR3 DNA sequence: TGCGCCAGCAGCGACCGGGACAGTAATGAAAAACTGTTTTTT. This codes for CASSDRDSNEKLFF.

DNA of the CDR3: TGCGCCAGCAGCTTGGCCAGGGGAAACGAAAAACTGTTTTTT. It yields the protein CASSLARGNEKLFF. This chain connects TRBV5-1 to TRBJ1-4; TRBD1 might be the D (6 bases). Germline assignment: CDR1 SGHRS and CDR2 YFSETQ. The germline V and J ends were trimmed by 0 bases and 8 bases, with 11 bases remaining between them. CDR3 length: 14 residues.

The chain couples TRBV6-4 to TRBJ1-1; D may be TRBD1 (5 bases). V dropped 4 bases and J dropped 1 base, with 10 bases sitting between them. This CDR3 region has 14 residues. CDR1 and CDR2 from the germline V gene are MRHNA and SNTAGT. Here the CDR3 DNA reads TGTGCCAGCAGTGCCATCGGGGGGAACACTGAAGCTTTCTTT. Amino acids: CASSAIGGNTEAFF.

A word on this clone: The sample carries other DNA sequences with the same CDR3. The chain combines TRBV15 with TRBJ2-2, with D tentatively TRBD1 (6 bases). V gave up 3 bases and J gave up 3 bases, with 26 bases separating them. This CDR3 has 20 residues. Germline CDR1 and CDR2: LNHNV and YYDKDF (reference sequence). Written as DNA, the CDR3 is TGTGCCACCAGCAGGGTTCAGGGTCGACACGGCAGGGGCGACACCGGGGAGCTGTTTTTT. The encoded protein is CATSRVQGRHGRGDTGELFF.

The chain employs TRBV6-2 or TRBV6-3 and TRBJ1-6; D gene unclear. Germline CDR1 and CDR2: MNHEY and SVGEGT. V dropped 2 bases and J dropped 13 bases, with 12 bases sitting between them. This CDR3 is 13 amino acids long. The CDR3 DNA sequence: TGTGCCAGCAGTTACGTCCTTGAGTCCCCCCTCCACTTT. Translated, it gives CASSYVLESPLHF.

The chain carries TRBV6-5 and TRBJ2-1, with 9 bases fitting TRBD2. The CDR3 runs 13 residues. Germline CDR1 MNHEY, CDR2 SVGAGI. Unmatched junction bases numbered 6, after V lost 7 bases and J lost 8 bases. This chain's CDR3 is CASKPGLADEQFF. CDR3 nucleotide sequence: TGTGCCAGCAAACCGGGACTAGCTGATGAGCAGTTCTTC.

The CDR3 region is CASSRQGGQPQHF. The CDR3 region has the DNA TGTGCCAGTAGTAGGCAGGGCGGGCAGCCCCAGCATTTT. The rearrangement uses TRBV19 and TRBJ1-5, with a tentative D call TRBD1 (5 bases). The CDR3 loop spans 13 amino acids. The V end was cut by 4 bases, the J end by 7 bases, with 11 bases between. Germline V lookup: CDR1 LNHDA, CDR2 SQIVND (reference sequence).

This chain links TRBV7-6 with TRBJ1-2; D remains unclear. CDR3 size: 12 residues. CDR1 is SGHVS, CDR2 FNYEAQ, per germline. The ends were cut back, 4 bases at V and 5 bases at J, with 8 bases in the middle. CDR3: CASSSYNYGYTF. DNA of the CDR3: TGTGCCAGCAGCTCATACAATTATGGCTACACCTTC.

This clone was recorded only once. The rearrangement joins TRBV19 to TRBJ1-2; tentatively, D is TRBD1 (5 bases). Germline assignment: CDR1 LNHDA and CDR2 SQIVND (reference sequence). V was cut by 7 bases and J by 5 bases, with 23 bases left in between. CDR3 length: 16 amino acids. The CDR3 DNA is TGTGCCAGTACCCCCCGAGATAGAGGGGATGGGTATGGCTACACCTTC. Amino acids: CASTPRDRGDGYGYTF.

Worth noting for this clone: The sample holds other DNA sequences that translate to the same CDR3. J is TRBJ1-6 and V is TRBV12-3 or TRBV12-4; D not resolved. V lost 1 base to trimming and J lost 10 bases, with 5 bases between them. The CDR3 extends over 12 amino acids. The CDR3 here is CASSLGGSPLHF. CDR3 sequence (DNA): TGTGCCAGCAGTTTAGGTGGATCACCCCTCCACTTT.

This clone has only a few counts. V and J are TRBV15 and TRBJ1-5; weak D call: TRBD1 (5 bases). Germline lookup yields CDR1 LNHNV and CDR2 YYDKDF (reference sequence). Trimming removed 4 bases from V and 0 bases from J, with 22 bases in between. CDR3 length: 19 amino acids. CDR3 amino acids: CATSTLERGLLYSNQPQHF. CDR3 DNA sequence: TGTGCCACCAGCACTCTAGAAAGGGGCCTCCTCTATAGCAATCAGCCCCAGCATTTT.

The J gene is TRBJ2-6, the V gene TRBV18, with 10 positions matching TRBD1. There are 17 residues in the CDR3. CDR1 is KGHSH and CDR2 is LQKENI in the germline V gene. J was trimmed by 2 bases and V by 2 bases; bases with no gene match: 3. The CDR3 region has the DNA TGTGCCAGCTCACCAAGGACAGGGGGAGCTGGGGCCAACGTCCTGACTTTC. It yields the protein CASSPRTGGAGANVLTF. The full variable domain, completed using reference TRBV18 and TRBJ2-6, is NAGVMQNPRHLVRRRGQEARLRCSPMKGHSHVYWYRQLPEEGLKFMVYLQKENIIDESGMPKERFSAEFPKEGPSILRIQQVVRGDSAAYFCASSPRTGGAGANVLTFGAGSRLTVL.

The rearrangement uses TRBV19 and TRBJ2-7; TRBD1 matches 9 bases. Germline CDR1 is LNHDA and CDR2 is SQIVND (reference sequence). The CDR3 contains 15 residues. Trimming at V came to 5 bases and at J to 4 bases, leaving 9 bases not matched to a gene. The CDR3 sequence: CASSLTGTGMYEQYF. In DNA, the CDR3 is TGTGCCAGTAGTTTAACCGGGACAGGGATGTACGAGCAGTACTTC.

The rearrangement joins TRBV24-1 to TRBJ2-3, with 10 bases fitting TRBD2. Germline lookup yields CDR1 KGHDR and CDR2 SFDVKD. The J segment lost 0 bases and the V segment lost 4 bases, leaving 9 bases of the junction unmatched. The length of the CDR3 is 18 residues. CDR3 in DNA: TGTGCCACCAGTGACTGGGCTAGCGGGGGACAGAGCACAGATACGCAGTATTTT. It encodes CATSDWASGGQSTDTQYF.